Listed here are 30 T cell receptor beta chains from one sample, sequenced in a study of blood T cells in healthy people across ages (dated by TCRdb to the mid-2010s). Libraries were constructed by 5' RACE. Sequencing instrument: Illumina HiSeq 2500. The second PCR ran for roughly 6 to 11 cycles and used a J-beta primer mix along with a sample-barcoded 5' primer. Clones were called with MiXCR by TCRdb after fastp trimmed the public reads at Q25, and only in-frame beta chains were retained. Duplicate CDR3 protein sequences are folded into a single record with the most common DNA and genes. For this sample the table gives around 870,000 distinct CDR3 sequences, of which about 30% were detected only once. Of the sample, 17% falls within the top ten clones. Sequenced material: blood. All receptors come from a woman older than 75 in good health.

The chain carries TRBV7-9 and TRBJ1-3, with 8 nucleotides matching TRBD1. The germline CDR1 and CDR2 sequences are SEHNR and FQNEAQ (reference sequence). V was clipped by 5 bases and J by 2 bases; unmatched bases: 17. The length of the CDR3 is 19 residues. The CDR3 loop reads CASSPRDRSPSRAGNTIYF. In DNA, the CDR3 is TGTGCCAGCAGCCCCCGGGACAGGTCCCCGTCCCGCGCTGGAAACACCATATATTTT.

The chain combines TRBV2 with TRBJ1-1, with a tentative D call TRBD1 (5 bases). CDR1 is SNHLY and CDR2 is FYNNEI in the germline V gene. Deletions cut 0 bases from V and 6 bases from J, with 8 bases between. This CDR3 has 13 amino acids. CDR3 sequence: CASSEAGVAEAFF. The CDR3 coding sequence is TGTGCCAGCAGTGAAGCAGGGGTCGCTGAAGCTTTCTTT.

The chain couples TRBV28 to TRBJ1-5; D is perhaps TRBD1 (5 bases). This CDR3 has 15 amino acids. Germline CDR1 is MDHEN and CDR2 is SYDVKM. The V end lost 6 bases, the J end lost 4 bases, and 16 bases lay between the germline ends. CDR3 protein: CASRGDLFTNQPQHF. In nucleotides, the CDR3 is TGTGCCAGCAGAGGGGACCTATTTACAAATCAGCCCCAGCATTTT.

As DNA, the CDR3 is TGCGCAACCAGGCGGGGGGGTAGCACAGATACGCAGTATTTT. It encodes CATRRGGSTDTQYF. The V gene is TRBV5-1, the J gene TRBJ2-3, with 9 bases that match TRBD2. Looked up from germline, CDR1 is SGHRS and CDR2 is YFSETQ. This CDR3 comprises 14 residues.

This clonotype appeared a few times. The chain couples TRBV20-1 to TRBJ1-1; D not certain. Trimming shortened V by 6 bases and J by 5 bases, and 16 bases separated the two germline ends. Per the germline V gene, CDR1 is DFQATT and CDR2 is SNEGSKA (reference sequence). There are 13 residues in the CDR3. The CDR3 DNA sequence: TGCAGTGCACACGGACGGAGCCGGACTGAAGCTTTCTTT. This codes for CSAHGRSRTEAFF.

The CDR3 loop reads CASSQNRGIDTGELFF. CDR3 coding DNA: TGTGCCAGCAGCCAAAACAGGGGTATCGACACCGGGGAGCTGTTTTTT. The chain couples TRBV3-1 to TRBJ2-2; 7 bases are a match to TRBD1. CDR3 length: 16 amino acids. Germline assignment: CDR1 LGHDT and CDR2 YNNKEL (reference sequence). V lost 2 bases to trimming and J lost 3 bases; unmatched junction nucleotides: 6.

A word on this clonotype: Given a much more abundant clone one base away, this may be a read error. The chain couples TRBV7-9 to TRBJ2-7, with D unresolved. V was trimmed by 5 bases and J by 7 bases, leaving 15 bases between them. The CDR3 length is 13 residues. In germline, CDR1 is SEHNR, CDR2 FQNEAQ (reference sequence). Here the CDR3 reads CASSPFSGYEQYF. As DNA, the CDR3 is TGTGCCAGCAGCCCGTTTTCCGGGTATGAGCAGTACTTC.

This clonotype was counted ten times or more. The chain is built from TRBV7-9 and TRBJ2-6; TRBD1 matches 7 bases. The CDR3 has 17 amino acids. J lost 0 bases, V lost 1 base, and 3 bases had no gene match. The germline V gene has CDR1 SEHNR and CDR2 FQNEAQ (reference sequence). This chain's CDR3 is CASSLGDSLSGANVLTF. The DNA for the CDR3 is TGTGCCAGCAGCTTAGGGGACAGTCTCTCTGGGGCCAACGTCCTGACTTTC.

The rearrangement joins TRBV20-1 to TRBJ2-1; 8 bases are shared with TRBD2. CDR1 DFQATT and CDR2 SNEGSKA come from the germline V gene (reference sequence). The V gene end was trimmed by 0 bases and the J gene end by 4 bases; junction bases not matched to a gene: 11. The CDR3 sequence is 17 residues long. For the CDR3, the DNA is TGCAGTGCTAGAGATGGGTGGCGGGGGGACTTATACAATGAGCAGTTCTTC. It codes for CSARDGWRGDLYNEQFF.

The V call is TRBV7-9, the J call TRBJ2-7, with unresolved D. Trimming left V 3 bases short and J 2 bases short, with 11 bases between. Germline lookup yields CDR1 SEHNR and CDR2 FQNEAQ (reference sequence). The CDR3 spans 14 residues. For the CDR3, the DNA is TGTGCCAGCAGCTTTTCCGCAAGAACCTACGAGCAGTACTTC. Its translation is CASSFSARTYEQYF.

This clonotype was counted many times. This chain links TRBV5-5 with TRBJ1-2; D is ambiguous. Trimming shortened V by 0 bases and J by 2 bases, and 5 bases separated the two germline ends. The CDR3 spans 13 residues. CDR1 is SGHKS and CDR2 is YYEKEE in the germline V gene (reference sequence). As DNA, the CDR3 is TGTGCCAGCAGCTTGGCAGCGAACTATGGCTACACCTTC. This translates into CASSLAANYGYTF.

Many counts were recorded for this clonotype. The CDR3 spells CASSSGRGAPNVLTF. The CDR3, as DNA: TGTGCCAGCAGCTCCGGGAGGGGGGCCCCCAACGTCCTGACTTTC. The V and J genes are TRBV7-2 and TRBJ2-6; 8 bases are a match to TRBD2. Germline V gene data show CDR1 as SGHTA and CDR2 as FQGNSA. The V gene end was trimmed by 4 bases and the J gene end by 8 bases; junction bases not matched to a gene: 7. The CDR3 consists of 15 residues. The full variable domain, its missing parts supplied by reference TRBV7-2 and TRBJ2-6, is GAGVSQSPSNKVTEKGKDVELRCDPISGHTALYWYRQSLGQGLEFLIYFQGNSAPDKSGLPSDRFSAERTGGSVSTLTIQRTQQEDSAVYLCASSSGRGAPNVLTFGAGSRLTVL.

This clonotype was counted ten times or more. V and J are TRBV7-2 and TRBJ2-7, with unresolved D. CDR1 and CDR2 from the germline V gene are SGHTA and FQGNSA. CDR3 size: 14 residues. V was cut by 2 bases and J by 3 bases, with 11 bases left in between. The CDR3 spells CASSLMWQDYEQYF. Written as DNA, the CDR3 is TGTGCCAGCAGCTTAATGTGGCAGGACTACGAGCAGTACTTC.

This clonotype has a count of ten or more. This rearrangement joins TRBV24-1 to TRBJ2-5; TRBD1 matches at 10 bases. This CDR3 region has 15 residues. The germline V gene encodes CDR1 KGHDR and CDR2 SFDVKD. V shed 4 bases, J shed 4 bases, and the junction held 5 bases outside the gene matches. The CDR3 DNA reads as TGTGCCACCAGTGACTCCGGGACAGGGGTAGAGACCCAGTACTTC. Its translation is CATSDSGTGVETQYF.

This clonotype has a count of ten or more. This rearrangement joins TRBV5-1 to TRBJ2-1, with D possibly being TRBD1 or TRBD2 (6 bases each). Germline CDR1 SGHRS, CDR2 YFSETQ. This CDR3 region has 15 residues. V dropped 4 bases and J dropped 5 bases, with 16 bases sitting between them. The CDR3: CASSPGAQGNNEQFF. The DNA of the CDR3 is TGCGCCAGCAGCCCGGGAGCTCAGGGGAACAATGAGCAGTTCTTC.

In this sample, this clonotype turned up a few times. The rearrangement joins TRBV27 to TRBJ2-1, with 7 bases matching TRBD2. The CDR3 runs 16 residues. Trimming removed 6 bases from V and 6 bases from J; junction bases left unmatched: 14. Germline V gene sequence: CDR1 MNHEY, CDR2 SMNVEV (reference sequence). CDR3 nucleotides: TGTGCCAGCAGCTTAGGGAGGGCCAACTCAGGCAATGAGCAGTTCTTC. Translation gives CASSLGRANSGNEQFF.

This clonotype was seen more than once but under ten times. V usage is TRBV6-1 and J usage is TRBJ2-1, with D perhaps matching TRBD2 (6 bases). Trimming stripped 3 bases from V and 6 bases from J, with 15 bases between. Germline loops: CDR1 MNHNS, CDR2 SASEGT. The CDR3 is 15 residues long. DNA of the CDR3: TGTGCCAGCAGTGACCGGGACTCGAACCTCAATGAGCAGTTCTTC. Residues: CASSDRDSNLNEQFF.

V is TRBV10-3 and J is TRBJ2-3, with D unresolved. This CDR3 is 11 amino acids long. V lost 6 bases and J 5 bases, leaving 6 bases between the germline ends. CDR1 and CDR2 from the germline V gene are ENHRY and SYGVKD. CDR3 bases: TGTGCCATCAGCGTCGAAGATACGCAGTATTTT. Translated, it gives CAISVEDTQYF.

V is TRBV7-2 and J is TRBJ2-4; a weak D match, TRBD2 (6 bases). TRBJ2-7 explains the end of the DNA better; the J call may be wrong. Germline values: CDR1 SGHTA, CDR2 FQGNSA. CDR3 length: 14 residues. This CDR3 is CASSFGGRTYEQYF. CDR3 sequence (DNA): TGTGCCAGCAGCTTCGGAGGGAGAACCTACGAGCAGTACTTC.

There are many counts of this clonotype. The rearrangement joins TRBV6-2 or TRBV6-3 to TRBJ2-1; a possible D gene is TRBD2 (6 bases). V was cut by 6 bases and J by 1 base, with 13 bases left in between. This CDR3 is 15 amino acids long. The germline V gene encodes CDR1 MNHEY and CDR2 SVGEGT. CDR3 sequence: CASRASGRSYNEQFF. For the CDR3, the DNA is TGTGCCAGCAGAGCCAGCGGGCGATCCTACAATGAGCAGTTCTTC.

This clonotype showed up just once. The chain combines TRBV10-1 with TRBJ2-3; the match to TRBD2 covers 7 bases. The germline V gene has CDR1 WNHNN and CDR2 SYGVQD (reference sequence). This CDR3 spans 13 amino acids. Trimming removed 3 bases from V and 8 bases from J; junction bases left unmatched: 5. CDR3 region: CASSEGLAATQYF. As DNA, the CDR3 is TGCGCCAGCAGTGAAGGGCTAGCGGCTACGCAGTATTTT.

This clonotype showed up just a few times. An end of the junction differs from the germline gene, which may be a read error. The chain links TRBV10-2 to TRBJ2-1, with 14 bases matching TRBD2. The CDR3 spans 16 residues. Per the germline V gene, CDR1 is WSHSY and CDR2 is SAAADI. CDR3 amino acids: CASSLTSGGARDERFF. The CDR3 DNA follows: TGCGCCAGCAGCCTGACTAGCGGGGGGGCAAGGGATGAGCGGTTCTTC.

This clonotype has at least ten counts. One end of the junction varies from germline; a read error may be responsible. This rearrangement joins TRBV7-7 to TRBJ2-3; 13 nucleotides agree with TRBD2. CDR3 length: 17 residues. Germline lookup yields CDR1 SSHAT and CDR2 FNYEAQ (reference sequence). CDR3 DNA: TGTGCTAGCAGCCGAGGGACTAGCGGGACCCCCTGGGATACGCAGTATTTT. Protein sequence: CASSRGTSGTPWDTQYF.

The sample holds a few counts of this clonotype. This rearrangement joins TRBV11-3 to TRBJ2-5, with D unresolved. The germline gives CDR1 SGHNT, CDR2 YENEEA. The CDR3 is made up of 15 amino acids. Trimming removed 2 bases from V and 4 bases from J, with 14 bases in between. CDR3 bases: TGTGCCAGCAGCTTAACCCAGGTTCAAGGAGAGACCCAGTACTTC. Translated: CASSLTQVQGETQYF.

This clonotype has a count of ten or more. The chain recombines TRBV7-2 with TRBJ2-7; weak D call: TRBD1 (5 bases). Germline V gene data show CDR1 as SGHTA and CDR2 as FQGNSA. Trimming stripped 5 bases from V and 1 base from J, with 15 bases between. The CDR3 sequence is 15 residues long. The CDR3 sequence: CASSQGGSPSYEQYF. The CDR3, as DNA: TGTGCCAGCAGCCAGGGTGGCAGCCCTTCCTACGAGCAGTACTTC.

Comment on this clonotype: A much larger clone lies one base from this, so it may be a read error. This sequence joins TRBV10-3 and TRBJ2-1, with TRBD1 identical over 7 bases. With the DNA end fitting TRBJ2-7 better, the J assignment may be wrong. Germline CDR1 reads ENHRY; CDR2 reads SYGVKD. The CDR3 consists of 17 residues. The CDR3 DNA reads TGTGCCATCAGTGGGACAGGCAGACTCAGCTCCTACAATGAGCAGTACTTC. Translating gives CAISGTGRLSSYNEQYF.

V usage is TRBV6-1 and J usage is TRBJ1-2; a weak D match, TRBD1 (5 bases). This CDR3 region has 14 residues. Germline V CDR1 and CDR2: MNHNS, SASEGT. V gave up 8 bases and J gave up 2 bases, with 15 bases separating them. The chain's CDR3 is CASGEGWANYGYTF. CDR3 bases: TGTGCCAGCGGCGAGGGGTGGGCGAACTATGGCTACACCTTC.

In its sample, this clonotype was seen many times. In DNA form, the CDR3 reads TGCAGTGCTAAGGAGGGGCCGATGACCCAGTACTTC. Protein: CSAKEGPMTQYF. The chain couples TRBV20-1 to TRBJ2-5, with a tentative D call TRBD2 (6 bases). The CDR3 sequence is 12 residues long. CDR1 is DFQATT, CDR2 SNEGSKA, per germline (reference sequence). Trimming took off 4 bases at V and 7 bases at J, with 13 bases between the two ends.

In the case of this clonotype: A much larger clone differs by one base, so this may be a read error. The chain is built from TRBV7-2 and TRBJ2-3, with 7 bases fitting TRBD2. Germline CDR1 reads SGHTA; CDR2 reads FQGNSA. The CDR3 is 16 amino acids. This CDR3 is CAGSFGQGGLTDTQYF. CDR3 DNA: TGTGCCGGCAGCTTCGGGCAGGGAGGGTTGACAGATACGCAGTATTTT.

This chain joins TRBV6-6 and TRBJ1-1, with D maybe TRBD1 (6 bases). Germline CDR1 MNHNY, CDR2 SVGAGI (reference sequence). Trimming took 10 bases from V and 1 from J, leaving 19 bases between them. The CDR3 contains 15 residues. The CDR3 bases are TGTGCCACCTCCGAACAGGGAAGAACGAACACTGAAGCTTTCTTT. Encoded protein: CATSEQGRTNTEAFF.